The 22 T cell receptor beta chains given below trace back to one sample, sequenced in a study of OX40 agonist ivuxolimab in advanced cancers. The repertoire was sequenced with immunoSEQ multiplex PCR; TCRdb's copy has only in-frame clones and lacks some. The data contain 70,000 to 100,000 clones, around 84% of them singletons. The source material was CD4+ or CD8+ T cells sorted from blood, sampled in a trial of the OX40 agonist ivuxolimab. The receptors come from an adult with an advanced solid tumor such as melanoma, head and neck, liver or kidney cancer.

The chain employs TRBV5-6 and TRBJ1-6, with D tentatively TRBD1 (5 bases). The CDR3 has 15 residues. V was clipped by 0 bases and J by 6 bases, with 10 bases between them. In germline, CDR1 is SGHDT, CDR2 YYEEEE. The CDR3 sequence: CASSLVRGVNSPLHF. The CDR3 DNA reads TGTGCCAGCAGCTTGGTACGAGGGGTTAATTCACCCCTCCACTTT. Looking up the rest from reference TRBV5-6 and TRBJ1-6 gives the full variable domain: DAGVTQSPTHLIKTRGQQVTLRCSPKSGHDTVSWYQQALGQGPQFIFQYYEEEERQRGNFPDRFSGHQFPNYSSELNVNALLLGDSALYLCASSLVRGVNSPLHFGNGTRLTVT.

The V call is TRBV9, the J call TRBJ2-3; TRBD1 agrees at 8 bases. The V gene end was trimmed by 0 bases and the J gene end by 2 bases; junction bases not matched to a gene: 2. The CDR3 totals 15 residues. The V gene's germline CDR1 is SGDLS and CDR2 YYNGEE. The CDR3 protein is CASSVAGGNTDTQYF. The CDR3 DNA is TGTGCCAGCAGCGTAGCAGGGGGCAACACAGATACGCAGTATTTT.

DNA for the CDR3: TGCAGCGTTCGGACGGGGCCCACTGAAGCTTTCTTT. Translated: CSVRTGPTEAFF. The V call is TRBV29-1, the J call TRBJ1-1; D may be TRBD1 (5 bases). The CDR3 extends over 12 amino acids. Per the germline V gene, CDR1 is SQVTM and CDR2 is ANQGSEA. Trimming left V 5 bases short and J 4 bases short, with 11 bases between.

This chain joins TRBV2 and TRBJ1-5, with D possibly being TRBD1 (5 bases). Trimming took 7 bases from V and 0 from J, leaving 7 bases between them. Germline V gene lookup returns CDR1 SNHLY and CDR2 FYNNEI. CDR3 length equals 13 residues. The chain's CDR3 is CASKGISNQPQHF. Here the CDR3 DNA reads TGTGCCAGCAAGGGGATTAGCAATCAGCCCCAGCATTTT. The whole variable domain, remainder taken from reference TRBV2 and TRBJ1-5, is EPEVTQTPSHQVTQMGQEVILRCVPISNHLYFYWYRQILGQKVEFLVSFYNNEISEKSEIFDDQFSVERPDGSNFTLKIRSTKLEDSAMYFCASKGISNQPQHFGDGTRLSIL.

The chain recombines TRBV28 with TRBJ2-7, with TRBD1 matching 11 bases. Germline V gene data show CDR1 as MDHEN and CDR2 as SYDVKM. CDR3 length: 15 amino acids. Trimming took 6 bases from V and 0 from J; bases not matched to a gene: 4. The CDR3 sequence: CASRRTGGISYEQYV. The CDR3 DNA follows: TGTGCCAGCAGAAGGACAGGGGGCATCTCCTACGAGCAGTACGTC.

V usage is TRBV5-4 and J usage is TRBJ2-2; 11 bases line up with TRBD1. From germline, CDR1 is SGHNT and CDR2 YYREEE (reference sequence). V trimming: 4 bases; J trimming: 7 bases; junction bases outside the gene matches: 6. The CDR3 totals 15 residues. CDR3 bases: TGTGCCAGCAGCCCGGACAGGGGGCGGCTCGGGGAGCTGTTTTTT. This encodes CASSPDRGRLGELFF.

The V call is TRBV6-7, the J call TRBJ2-2; TRBD2 matches at 9 bases. TRBV6-7 is sorted into the ORF group, with uncertain function. The CDR3 has 16 residues. J gave up 6 bases and V 6 bases, and 11 bases lay outside the gene matches. CDR3 nucleotides: TGTGCCAGCAGCGACCCCAAGCGGGGGGCCGCCGGGGAGCTGTTTTTT. As protein: CASSDPKRGAAGELFF.

Only one count was recorded for this clone. The rearrangement links TRBV5-6 to TRBJ2-7, with no clear D. Per germline, CDR1 SGHDT and CDR2 YYEEEE. V shed 3 bases and J shed 3 bases, with 10 bases lying between them. This CDR3 spans 13 amino acids. CDR3 in DNA: TGTGCCAGCAGCTCCCAAAGCTACTACGAGCAGTACGTC. It is translated as CASSSQSYYEQYV.

This sequence joins TRBV4-1 and TRBJ2-3, with 9 bases aligning to TRBD2. CDR1 is MGHRA, CDR2 YSYEKL, per germline. The CDR3 has 15 amino acids. V trimming: 1 base; J trimming: 4 bases; junction bases outside the gene matches: 3. CDR3 coding DNA: TGCGCCAGCAGCCAAGTCGGACTAGCGCCAGATACGCAGTATTTT. It codes for CASSQVGLAPDTQYF.

In its sample, this clone was seen once. The gene calls are TRBV7-8 and TRBJ1-3; D gene unclear. This CDR3 has 16 residues. The V end was cut by 2 bases, the J end by 0 bases, with 11 bases between. Per the germline V gene, CDR1 is SGHVS and CDR2 is FQNEAQ. The CDR3 region is CASSLTDSGSGNTIYF. CDR3 in DNA: TGTGCCAGCAGCTTAACTGACTCCGGCTCTGGAAACACCATATATTTT. Using reference TRBV7-8 and TRBJ1-3 for the parts outside the CDR3, the full variable domain is GAGVSQSPRYKVAKRGQDVALRCDPISGHVSLFWYQQALGQGPEFLTYFQNEAQLDKSGLPSDRFFAERPEGSVSTLKIQRTQQEDSAVYLCASSLTDSGSGNTIYFGEGSWLTVV.

The V call is TRBV19, the J call TRBJ2-2; D call uncertain. The germline gives CDR1 LNHDA, CDR2 SQIVND (reference sequence). The CDR3 has 12 residues. The V end lost 6 bases, the J end lost 6 bases, and 8 bases lay between the germline ends. The CDR3 DNA sequence: TGTGCCAGTAGATTTGGATCCGGGGAGCTGTTTTTT. Translating gives CASRFGSGELFF.

The chain employs TRBV6-4 and TRBJ1-2, with a tentative D call TRBD1 (5 bases). Germline V gives CDR1 MRHNA, CDR2 SNTAGT. V lost 5 bases and J lost 4, with 17 bases in between. CDR3 length: 15 amino acids. The CDR3 DNA is TGTGCCAGCAGTCCTCTCCTGGGGCAAGGCTATGGCTACACCTTC. This sequence encodes CASSPLLGQGYGYTF.

The chain employs TRBV5-1 and TRBJ1-3; unclear D gene. V was shortened by 0 bases and J by 0 bases, with 10 bases between the two germline ends. This CDR3 is built from 16 residues. Germline-derived CDR1 and CDR2 are SGHRS and YFSETQ. The chain's CDR3 is CASSLGAITSGNTIYF. As DNA, the CDR3 is TGCGCCAGCAGCTTGGGGGCCATTACCTCTGGAAACACCATATATTTT.

The chain is built from TRBV30 and TRBJ2-1, with 10 nucleotides matching TRBD2. This CDR3 comprises 14 residues. CDR1 and CDR2 (germline): GTSNPN, SVGIG (reference sequence). V dropped 2 bases and J dropped 8; count of bases not matched to a gene: 6. The CDR3 sequence is CAWSLERGGYEQFF. CDR3 coding DNA: TGTGCCTGGAGTTTAGAGCGGGGGGGTTATGAGCAGTTCTTC. Supplemented by reference TRBV30 and TRBJ2-1, the full variable domain reads SQTIHQWPATLVQPVGSPLSLECTVEGTSNPNLYWYRQAAGRGLQLLFYSVGIGQISSEVPQNLSASRPQDRQFILSSKKLLLSDSGFYLCAWSLERGGYEQFFGPGTRLTVL.

J is TRBJ2-1 and V is TRBV5-4, with D unclear. The V and J ends lost 5 bases and 0 bases respectively, with 18 bases between them. The CDR3 runs to 17 residues. Germline CDR1 and CDR2: SGHNT and YYREEE (reference sequence). The CDR3 sequence is CASRSDGAGLSYNEQFF. For the CDR3, the DNA is TGTGCCAGCAGATCGGACGGCGCAGGTCTCTCCTACAATGAGCAGTTCTTC.

This sequence joins TRBV10-3 and TRBJ1-6, with D perhaps matching TRBD1 (5 bases). Per the germline V gene, CDR1 is ENHRY and CDR2 is SYGVKD. The CDR3 sequence is 13 residues long. Trimming left V 5 bases short and J 10 bases short, with 12 bases between. The CDR3 DNA reads as TGTGCCATCAGTATGGGGCGGGGGTCACCCCTCCACTTT. Protein product: CAISMGRGSPLHF.

The V and J genes are TRBV15 and TRBJ1-5, with D possibly TRBD1 on 5 matching bases. With 0 bases removed from V and 3 bases from J, the gap between germline ends came to 9 bases. The length of the CDR3 is 15 residues. Germline assignment: CDR1 LNHNV and CDR2 YYDKDF (reference sequence). The CDR3, as DNA: TGTGCCACCAGCAGAGATCGAGGGGTCAATCAGCCCCAGCATTTT. Its translation is CATSRDRGVNQPQHF.

The genes are TRBV19 and TRBJ1-2; 12 bases match TRBD1. The CDR3 is 15 residues long. Germline lookup yields CDR1 LNHDA and CDR2 SQIVND (reference sequence). Trimming at V came to 7 bases and at J to 7 bases, leaving 10 bases not matched to a gene. CDR3 protein: CASISGTGGAAGYTF. In DNA form, the CDR3 reads TGTGCCAGTATCAGCGGGACAGGGGGCGCGGCTGGCTACACCTTC. The full variable domain, with the rest looked up from reference TRBV19 and TRBJ1-2, is DGGITQSPKYLFRKEGQNVTLSCEQNLNHDAMYWYRQDPGQGLRLIYYSQIVNDFQKGDIAEGYSVSREKKESFPLTVTSAQKNPTAFYLCASISGTGGAAGYTFGSGTRLTVV.

The chain combines TRBV27 with TRBJ2-1; TRBD1 agrees at 11 bases. Germline V gene lookup returns CDR1 MNHEY and CDR2 SMNVEV (reference sequence). This CDR3 comprises 15 residues. The V and J ends lost 6 bases and 7 bases, in that order; junction bases with no gene match: 8. The CDR3 loop reads CASSPRDRGLNEQFF. The CDR3 coding sequence is TGTGCCAGCAGCCCCCGGGACAGGGGGTTGAATGAGCAGTTCTTC.

The V gene is TRBV9, the J gene TRBJ1-5; D is ambiguous. Germline CDR1 is SGDLS and CDR2 is YYNGEE. The V end lost 0 bases, the J end lost 0 bases, and 7 bases lay between the germline ends. The CDR3 contains 15 residues. For the CDR3, the DNA is TGTGCCAGCAGCGTAGACTCGTATAGCAATCAGCCCCAGCATTTT. As protein: CASSVDSYSNQPQHF. The complete variable domain, with remaining parts taken from reference TRBV9 and TRBJ1-5, reads DSGVTQTPKHLITATGQRVTLRCSPRSGDLSVYWYQQSLDQGLQFLIQYYNGEERAKGNILERFSAQQFPDLHSELNLSSLELGDSALYFCASSVDSYSNQPQHFGDGTRLSIL.

J is TRBJ2-1 and V is TRBV5-1, with 10 bases aligning to TRBD1. This CDR3 comprises 15 residues. Germline trimming cut 0 bases from V and 6 bases from J; bases unmatched to any gene: 3. Germline values: CDR1 SGHRS, CDR2 YFSETQ. The CDR3 nucleotides read TGCGCCAGCAGCTTGGGGGACAGGGGTCTCAATGAGCAGTTCTTC. This codes for CASSLGDRGLNEQFF.

The chain is built from TRBV15 and TRBJ2-2; D not resolved. Trimming stripped 5 bases from V and 3 bases from J, with 10 bases between. Germline values: CDR1 LNHNV, CDR2 YYDKDF (reference sequence). This CDR3 has 14 amino acids. The CDR3 loop reads CATSSFMYTGELFF. The CDR3 nucleotides read TGTGCCACCAGCTCCTTTATGTACACCGGGGAGCTGTTTTTT.